Ten or more counts support the clone carrying this T cell receptor (beta chain). Its antigen is unidentified. The sample's time point: newly diagnosed GD, antithyroid drugs for less than 3 months. PBMC-extracted RNA yielded the TCR library. Graves' disease diagnosis used American Thyroid Association guidelines. These data come from a study of regulatory T cells in long-lasting Graves disease. Study results and limitations: Compared with new cases, persistent Graves' patients showed reduced TCR diversity.

Researchers made TCR beta libraries by using iRepertoire HTBI primers and running Arm-PCR on CDR3 regions. TCRdb reanalysed the multiplex PCR reads using MiXCR and keeps one entry per CDR3 protein. The table shows hundreds of thousands of distinct CDR3 sequences, with 15% to 20% occurring only once. These data were also filed under a second study, of T cells in Graves' hyperthyroidism and ophthalmopathy. Per that study: Investigators excluded patients with uncontrolled infection, other autoimmune disease, pregnancy or lactation. Through a model of 13 V-J features, ophthalmopathy was separated from stable hyperthyroidism.

Specimen: peripheral blood mononuclear cells (PBMCs), collected at new diagnosis, from a patient treated with antithyroid drugs. The sequence was collected from a woman in her forties or fifties with Graves disease.

CDR3: CASTRGDTEAFF. CDR3 coding DNA: TGCGCCAGCACTAGGGGCGACACTGAAGCTTTCTTT. The genes are TRBV5-1 and TRBJ1-1, with D perhaps matching TRBD1 (5 bases). The germline CDR1 and CDR2 sequences are SGHRS and YFSETQ. The CDR3 sequence is 12 residues long. V was shortened by 6 bases and J by 3 bases, with 9 bases between the two germline ends.